Listed below are T cell receptor beta chains from one sample, sequenced in a study of shared clonotypes between healthy human individuals. Repertoires were generated with immunoSEQ multiplex PCR, while TCRdb's copy carries only in-frame clones and drops some. The table has hundreds of thousands of clones, about 74% seen once. The specimen sequenced was memory CD4+ T cells sorted from blood. The source is a woman in her twenties or thirties in good health. Each CDR3 is given with its conserved first and last residue. D genes are given only for firm matches. Size values are once, few and many counts, or a class for expanded clones, and some rows have none.

v_call,d_call,clone_size,j_call,cdr3_aa,cdr3_nt
TRBV5-1,TRBD2,.,TRBJ2-1,CASSLGLAGVEQFF,TGCGCCAGCAGCTTGGGACTAGCGGGAGTTGAGCAGTTCTTC
TRBV6-5,TRBD1,.,TRBJ1-2,CASSYSGAGGTRRTF,TGTGCCAGCAGTTACTCCGGGGCAGGGGGCACCCGAAGGACCTTC
TRBV6-5,.,.,TRBJ2-4,CASRGLLNIQYF,TGTGCCAGCAGGGGACTTTTAAACATTCAGTACTTC
TRBV18,.,.,TRBJ1-3,CASSQDSGNTIYF,TGTGCCAGCTCACAAGACTCTGGAAACACCATATATTTT
TRBV28,.,.,TRBJ1-2,CASYSGDGYTF,TGTGCCAGCTACTCGGGGGATGGCTACACCTTC
TRBV5-1,TRBD1,.,TRBJ1-2,CASSPETGRLSGYTF,TGCGCCAGCAGCCCAGAGACAGGGCGTCTGTCCGGCTACACCTTC
TRBV7-9,.,.,TRBJ1-2,CASKLGVGVRYGYTF,TGTGCCAGTAAGCTTGGCGTAGGGGTACGGTATGGCTACACCTTC
TRBV5-1,.,many,TRBJ2-3,CASSLRGASTDTQYF,TGCGCCAGCAGCTTACGTGGTGCTAGCACAGATACGCAGTATTTT
TRBV2,TRBD1,.,TRBJ2-7,CASSVQGDYEQYF,TGTGCCAGCAGTGTACAGGGGGACTACGAGCAGTACTTC
TRBV28,.,once,TRBJ1-1,CASSFPRAQAGTEAFF,TGTGCCAGCAGTTTTCCCCGGGCCCAGGCTGGCACTGAAGCTTTCTTT
TRBV19,.,.,TRBJ2-5,CASSRETLGVETQYF,TGTGCCAGTAGTAGGGAGACACTGGGGGTCGAGACCCAGTACTTC
TRBV28,.,.,TRBJ2-1,CASSSRNEQFF,TGTGCCAGCAGCTCGCGCAATGAGCAGTTCTTC
TRBV11-2,.,.,TRBJ2-6,CASSLRTGANVLTF,TGTGCCAGCAGCTTAAGAACTGGGGCCAACGTCCTGACTTTC
TRBV5-1,.,.,TRBJ1-1,CASSVRQNTEAFF,TGCGCCAGCAGCGTACGTCAGAACACTGAAGCTTTCTTT
TRBV30,.,.,TRBJ2-3,CAWSKTATTDTQYF,TGTGCCTGGAGTAAGACAGCAACCACAGATACGCAGTATTTT
TRBV11-3,.,once,TRBJ2-2,CASSLGKGRGDTGELFF,TGTGCCAGCAGCTTAGGAAAAGGAAGAGGGGATACCGGGGAGCTGTTTTTT
TRBV30,.,.,TRBJ1-2,CAWATDNYGYTF,TGTGCCTGGGCGACAGATAACTATGGCTACACCTTC
TRBV5-1,TRBD2,.,TRBJ2-5,CASSLSSGEETQYF,TGCGCCAGCAGCTTGTCTAGCGGGGAAGAGACCCAGTACTTC
TRBV19,.,.,TRBJ1-4,CASSGWNEKLFF,TGTGCCAGTTCAGGGTGGAACGAAAAACTGTTTTTT
TRBV5-1,.,.,TRBJ1-1,CASSLARYTEAFF,TGCGCCAGCAGCTTGGCCCGCTACACTGAAGCTTTCTTT
TRBV5-1,TRBD2,.,TRBJ2-1,CASSLARLAGSDEQFF,TGCGCCAGCAGCTTGGCGCGTCTAGCGGGATCCGATGAGCAGTTCTTC
TRBV5-1,TRBD2,.,TRBJ2-7,CASSPKGLAGADYEQYF,TGCGCCAGCAGCCCCAAGGGACTAGCGGGAGCCGATTACGAGCAGTACTTC
TRBV18,.,once,TRBJ2-1,CASSPSGSLSNEQFF,TGTGCCAGCTCACCATCCGGGAGCTTATCCAATGAGCAGTTCTTC
TRBV28,.,.,TRBJ1-2,CASSPWDGAIVNTF,TGTGCCAGCAGCCCCTGGGACGGAGCCATAGTGAATACCTTC
TRBV11-2,.,.,TRBJ2-3,CASSLSLSRGSNTDTQYF,TGTGCCAGCAGCTTATCCCTTAGTCGGGGGTCGAACACAGATACGCAGTATTTT
TRBV19,.,.,TRBJ1-5,CASSTRHVQGNQPQHF,TGTGCCAGTAGTACCCGACACGTTCAGGGGAATCAGCCCCAGCATTTT
TRBV6-1,.,.,TRBJ2-7,CASSNQFEQYF,TGTGCCAGCAGTAATCAGTTCGAGCAGTACTTC
TRBV4-1,.,.,TRBJ1-2,CASSQDPPTGLRHYGYTF,TGCGCCAGCAGCCAAGATCCCCCAACAGGGCTCAGGCACTATGGCTACACCTTC
TRBV6-5,.,.,TRBJ1-2,CASRDLGQGGYGYIF,TGTGCCAGCAGAGACCTAGGTCAGGGCGGCTATGGCTACATCTTC